This entry concerns a single TCR beta chain. Its antigen is as yet unknown. The CDR3 contains 14 residues. Germline CDR1 reads LNHDA; CDR2 reads SQIVND (reference sequence). The germline V and J ends were trimmed by 0 bases and 3 bases, with 9 bases remaining between them. This sample was taken from a study of cytomegalovirus exposure and HLA in healthy donors. With 60 Vbeta and 13 Jbeta primers, the PCR was carried out. Produced via immunoSEQ multiplex PCR; TCRdb's table is partial and in-frame only. The sample consists of more than 95,000 clones, roughly 83% of them appearing once. Study outcomes and limitations: An analysis that was carried out later associated approximately 15,000 TCR beta sequences with HLA alleles at 0.05 false discovery rate.

The chain carries TRBV19 and TRBJ2-7, with unresolved D. The sequence was collected from a young man in good health and CMV-seropositive. Sequencing was carried out using PBMCs. The CDR3 DNA follows: TGTGCCAGTAGTATAGAAGTTCCGGGCTACGAGCAGTACTTC. As protein: CASSIEVPGYEQYF.